This TCR beta chain originates from a study of regulatory T cells in long-lasting Graves disease (dated by TCRdb to about 2021). Looking at the study overall: Patients with newly diagnosed Graves' disease had been on antithyroid drugs for under 3 months. Peripheral blood TCR sequencing and RNA sequencing compared persistent Graves' disease patients with newly diagnosed Graves' disease patients. TCR sequencing covered 13 persistent and some 20 newly diagnosed Graves' disease patients, 33 samples in total. The study was registered as a clinical trial and conducted in China. Paper-wide results and their limitations: Sequencing and analysis were restricted to the TCR beta chain. Lower TCR Shannon entropy and fewer highly expanded clones were observed in persistent Graves' disease patients than in newly diagnosed patients, which suggested clonal expansion. As a limitation, the authors acknowledged that the small sample size may reduce accuracy. Peripheral blood alone was examined, since thyroid tissue, which constituted the primary lesion, could not be accessed. Preferential use of TRBV28, TRBJ1-2 and TRBJ2-5 was observed in persistent disease, whereas TRBV20-1 and TRBJ2-1 were favored in newly diagnosed disease. More public clonotypes were shared among persistent patients (more than 2,500) than among newly diagnosed patients (under 1,000).

The sample's time point label is to be understood as: newly diagnosed GD, antithyroid drugs for less than 3 months. For both TCR sequencing and RNA sequencing, RNA was extracted from PBMCs using TRIzol. The diagnosis of Graves' disease was made according to American Thyroid Association guidelines. The patients came from an endocrinology department in Xi'an, China. Each patient gave 7.5 to 10 milliliters of peripheral blood, collected in an EDTA anticoagulant tube. Ficoll Paque Plus density gradient separation was used to isolate PBMCs, and no additional T cell sorting was done. An Agilent 2100 Bioanalyzer and agarose gel were used to check RNA quality, and a NanoDrop 2000 was used to measure RNA concentration. This clonotype was detected many times. What antigen it recognizes has not been identified. Base qualities are missing; no much larger clone stands one base away. Library preparation was by multiplex PCR. Sequencing relied on an Illumina HiSeq 4000. TCR beta libraries were built with iRepertoire HTBI primers and Arm-PCR amplification of CDR3 regions. PCR products were gel purified before sequencing. In the original analysis: A total of around 59 TRBV and 14 TRBJ segments were identified across samples and were used for gene usage analysis of CDR3 amino acid clonotypes. Filtered high-quality paired reads were merged into contigs using COPE and FqMerger. BLAST was used to align contigs to IMGT TRBV, TRBD and TRBJ reference genes, and CDR3 was defined according to IMGT. Clonotypes above 0.1% frequency were classified as highly expanded clones. Shannon entropy was used to measure repertoire diversity, and the Gini coefficient was used to measure V-J evenness. A clonotype found in more than one individual was treated as public. TCRdb itself trimmed the public reads at Q25 with fastp, ran MiXCR and retained productive beta chains. Rows are unified per CDR3 protein, each entry keeping the most common DNA and genes. These V and J calls are TCRdb output, not the study's own analysis. The sample table holds a few hundred thousand distinct CDR3 sequences, of which around 11% were seen once. Clones ranked in the top ten supply approximately 19% of the sample.

The trim is 5 bases for V and 6 bases for J, with a gap of 9 bases between the germline ends. Via the germline V gene (reference sequence), CDR1 is MNHEY and CDR2 SMNVEV. The CDR3, cysteine through phenylalanine, is 12 amino acids long. CDR3 DNA only is kept here, 36 bases in frame from base 1. The same specimen was also included in a second study, on T cells in Graves' hyperthyroidism and ophthalmopathy. As the second study states: Stable Graves' hyperthyroidism was defined as no progression to ophthalmopathy during 18 months of follow-up. Hyperthyroidism patients were newly diagnosed, with disease duration under 2 months, and aged 18 to 65 years. Any patient with an uncontrolled infection, another autoimmune disease, pregnancy or lactation was excluded. Diagnoses were based on clinical symptoms, serum thyroxine and TRAb, thyroid ultrasound and orbital computed tomography. For the first round of RT-PCR on the TCR CDR3, the HTBI primer set was used together with the Qiagen OneStep RT-PCR kit. Blood samples also contained most of the expanded thyroid clonotypes (frequency above 0.001), which suggests that blood repertoires may reflect thyroid immune responses. Ophthalmopathy was separated from stable hyperthyroidism by a 13 V-J signature model, with around 90% sensitivity and just over 81% specificity obtained in cross-validation and 80%/75% obtained in testing. In validation, the model predicted progression to ophthalmopathy a median of around 6.5 months before onset, with over 55% sensitivity and more than 72% specificity. A discovery cohort of roughly 100 patients, 43 with Graves' ophthalmopathy and fewer than 65 with stable Graves' hyperthyroidism, was used to find distinguishing TCR V-J signatures. Whether ophthalmopathy could be predicted prospectively was tested in an independent validation cohort made up of roughly 19 hyperthyroidism patients plus 17 patients who later progressed to ophthalmopathy. The roughly 100 discovery patients were randomly split 7:3 into training and test sets. In addition, the study compared T-cell repertoires in thyroid tissue and in blood from several Graves' hyperthyroidism patients. After blood sampling, hyperthyroidism patients were treated with methimazole at a starting dose of 30 mg daily, and ophthalmopathy patients were treated with high-dose intravenous methylprednisolone. Libraries were constructed in a second round of multiplex PCR, after which size selection and purification were performed. The libraries were sequenced on an Illumina HiSeq2000 using paired-end 100 bp reads. SOAPnuke was used to process the raw data, removing reads that contained adapters or uncalled bases, had a mean Phred below 15, or lacked an exact match to the constant primer or identifier. High-quality paired reads were merged with COPE v1.2.5, and unique nucleotide sequences were defined as clonotypes. MiTCR v1.1 was used to align clonotypes to the IMGT TRBV, TRBD and TRBJ reference segments. Only V-J combinations with frequency above 0.0001, covering about 99% of repertoires, were analysed. A TCS score was defined as the ratio of F50 (clonal expansion) to E x V (chaos), with BLOSUM62-based TCRdist applied between CDR3 peptides within each V-J. Welch's t-statistics and random forest reduced 500 to 650 V-J features to roughly 13, which were used in a naive Bayes classifier (R e1071). No statistical method was used to fix the sample size in advance, and group allocation was not hidden from the investigators. TCR Vbeta CDR3 sequencing of fewer than 150 peripheral blood samples (more than 40 ophthalmopathy, 75 to 80 hyperthyroidism and some 17 progressor patients) is reported in the paper.

Specimen: peripheral blood mononuclear cells (PBMCs), collected at new diagnosis, from a patient treated with antithyroid drugs. The chain is assembled from TRBV27 and TRBJ2-3; TRBD1 is possibly the D segment (5 matching bases). The TCR was taken from a woman younger than 30 with Graves disease. Donor details come from another sample of the same person, matched by shared clones. The DNA is TGTGCCAGCAGTCCCTGGGGCGATACGCAGTATTTT. Translated, this is CASSPWGDTQYF.